The 2 T cell receptor beta chains listed next were all sequenced from one sample in a study of cytomegalovirus exposure and HLA in healthy donors. A multiplex PCR was run with 60 Vbeta primers and 13 Jbeta primers. Method: immunoSEQ multiplex PCR; TCRdb's copy keeps in-frame clones and lacks some. The repertoire holds approximately 200,000 clones, with roughly four fifths as singletons. The specimen was PBMCs. The receptors come from a girl aged 10 to 17 in good health and CMV-seronegative.

The rearrangement joins TRBV19 to TRBJ2-7; no reliable D call. This CDR3 is built from 14 residues. Germline V gene sequence: CDR1 LNHDA, CDR2 SQIVND (reference sequence). V lost 8 bases to trimming and J lost 3 bases, with 17 bases between them. The CDR3 DNA reads as TGTGCCAGTCAAGACACGCGCTCTCGCTACGAGCAGTACTTC. Translating it yields CASQDTRSRYEQYF.

This chain's CDR3 is CASSFGGAGTGYTF. In DNA form, the CDR3 reads TGTGCCAGCAGTTTTGGGGGCGCAGGTACTGGCTACACCTTC. The chain couples TRBV27 to TRBJ1-2, with a weak D call TRBD1 (6 bases). In germline, CDR1 is MNHEY, CDR2 SMNVEV (reference sequence). V was cut by 3 bases and J by 7 bases, with 15 bases left in between. CDR3 length equals 14 residues.